Here is one T cell receptor (beta chain) with its context. What it recognizes is unknown. The record originates from a study of shared clonotypes between healthy human individuals. Study-wide background: Plates per donor: three CD4 naive, three CD4 memory, two CD8 naive, one CD8 memory.

Measured with immunoSEQ multiplex PCR; TCRdb has only the in-frame clones, and not every one. The top ten hold 1.4% of the sample, which has some 1 million clones, roughly 80% seen once. The study, taken as a whole, reports: Naive subsets generally had larger estimated richness than memory subsets. Compared with clonotypes that all four donors shared, non-shared clonotypes had lower generation probabilities.

Only Caucasian adults living in Nashville, Tennessee served as donors. Germline CDR1 SGHKS, CDR2 YYEKEE (reference sequence). V lost 0 bases and J lost 8, with 12 bases in between. The CDR3 covers 15 residues. The origin of this receptor is a man aged 18 to 30 in good health. The gene calls are TRBV5-5 and TRBJ1-6; a possible D gene is TRBD1 (5 bases). The sample was memory CD4+ T cells sorted from blood. The subset here: CD45RA-negative fraction. The DNA of the CDR3 is TGTGCCAGCAGCTTGGAAACGGGACGGGATTCACCCCTCCACTTT. Translation gives CASSLETGRDSPLHF.